Listed below are T cell receptor beta chains from one sample, sequenced in a study of tumor-infiltrating lymphocytes in oesophageal squamous cell carcinoma. Each CDR3 protein gets one entry after TCRdb re-called the PCR reads with MiXCR. The sample holds some 14,000 distinct CDR3 sequences, 50% seen once. Sequencing used esophageal tumor tissue. All receptors come from a male donor with esophageal squamous cell carcinoma. The CDR3 runs from the conserved cysteine through the conserved F or W. Each record gives: clone size, J gene, V gene, D gene, CDR3 protein, CDR3 DNA. The D gene is left open where the match is weak. Size tells how often a clone was seen (once, few, many) or the class of an expanded clone, and some rows leave it out.

few TRBJ2-7 TRBV27 TRBD1 CASSLYPTGGAYEQYF TGTGCCAGCAGTTTATACCCGACAGGGGGTGCCTACGAGCAGTACTTC
NA TRBJ1-5 TRBV19 NA CASSMLGGRPLNQPQHF TGTGCCAGTAGTATGTTAGGAGGCAGGCCCCTTAATCAGCCCCAGCATTTT
medium-sized TRBJ2-1 TRBV6-4 TRBD2 CASSDSTGGPVEQFF TGTGCCAGCAGTGACTCAACGGGAGGGCCGGTTGAGCAGTTCTTC
many TRBJ2-5 TRBV7-2 NA CASSLSREQYF TGTGCCAGCAGCTTAAGCAGGGAGCAGTACTTC
NA TRBJ2-7 TRBV5-1 NA CASSLAGISYEQYF TGCGCCAGCAGCTTGGCCGGAATCTCCTACGAGCAGTACTTC
NA TRBJ2-5 TRBV6-1 TRBD1 CASRSGTGRTQYF TGTGCCAGCAGATCCGGGACAGGGCGGACCCAGTACTTC
NA TRBJ2-5 TRBV7-4 NA CASSPGSFVWETQYF TGTGCCAGCAGCCCAGGTAGTTTCGTGTGGGAGACCCAGTACTTC
few TRBJ1-4 TRBV30 NA CAWSGATNEKLFF TGTGCCTGGTCGGGTGCAACTAATGAAAAACTGTTTTTT
NA TRBJ2-7 TRBV6-2/TRBV6-3 NA CASSYWEKQYF TGTGCCAGCAGTTACTGGGAGAAGCAGTACTTC
NA TRBJ2-1 TRBV7-2 TRBD2 CASSPITSGSYNEQFF TGTGCCAGCAGCCCCATCACTAGCGGTAGTTACAATGAGCAGTTCTTC
many TRBJ2-2 TRBV27 TRBD1 CASGDSNTGELFF TGTGCCAGCGGGGACAGTAACACCGGGGAGCTGTTTTTT
NA TRBJ2-3 TRBV10-1 NA CASSGDTITDTQYF TGCGCCAGCAGTGGGGACACTATCACAGATACGCAGTATTTT
NA TRBJ1-2 TRBV7-2 TRBD1 CASSSPGTAYGYTF TGTGCCAGCAGCTCCCCCGGGACAGCCTATGGCTACACCTTC
NA TRBJ2-3 TRBV6-2/TRBV6-3 NA CASSTPAGYLNTQYF TGTGCCAGCAGTACACCCGCTGGCTACCTCAATACGCAGTATTTT
NA TRBJ2-3 TRBV2 NA CASSERLGRIDTQYF TGTGCCAGCAGTGAAAGACTAGGGCGGATAGATACGCAGTATTTT
few TRBJ2-2 TRBV7-2 TRBD1 CASSLGGQGSGGELFF TGTGCCAGCAGCTTAGGAGGACAGGGTTCGGGCGGGGAGCTGTTTTTT
medium-sized TRBJ2-1 TRBV7-9 TRBD2 CASSWVGASGRTNEQFF TGTGCCAGCAGCTGGGTAGGAGCTAGCGGGAGAACTAATGAGCAGTTCTTC
large TRBJ2-3 TRBV11-2 TRBD2 CASSFRGGRGNADTQYF TGTGCCAGCAGCTTCCGTGGCGGGAGGGGGAACGCAGATACGCAGTATTTT
NA TRBJ2-7 TRBV7-6 TRBD1 CASSLGTGGVEQYF TGTGCCAGCAGCTTAGGGACAGGGGGCGTCGAGCAGTACTTC
NA TRBJ2-1 TRBV7-2 TRBD2 CASSLSGSIGDEQFF TGTGCCAGCAGCCTTAGCGGGAGTATCGGCGATGAGCAGTTCTTC
NA TRBJ2-4 TRBV5-2 NA CASAFRWEEMMAKNIQYF TGTGCCAGCGCCTTCCGATGGGAGGAGATGATGGCCAAAAACATTCAGTACTTC
NA TRBJ2-1 TRBV7-3 NA CASSLEGSEQFF TGTGCCAGCAGCTTGGAGGGAAGTGAGCAGTTCTTC
NA TRBJ2-7 TRBV6-1 NA CASSEVRRSYEQYF TGTGCCAGCAGTGAAGTAAGGAGGAGCTACGAGCAGTACTTC
NA TRBJ2-6 TRBV7-9 NA CASSLGGTVISGANVLTF TGTGCCAGCAGCTTAGGGGGGACTGTCATCTCTGGGGCCAACGTCCTGACTTTC
few TRBJ2-7 TRBV27 TRBD1 CASGLRDRIVYEQYF TGTGCCAGCGGACTCCGGGACAGGATTGTCTACGAGCAGTACTTC
NA TRBJ2-1 TRBV12-3/TRBV12-4 NA CASSYAGSSLEYNEQFF TGTGCCAGCAGCTACGCAGGCAGCAGTTTGGAATACAATGAGCAGTTCTTC
medium-sized TRBJ2-1 TRBV7-6 NA CASSLAIGRRQFF TGTGCCAGCAGCTTAGCTATAGGGAGACGACAGTTCTTC
NA TRBJ1-1 TRBV25-1 NA CASSDLSQGLNTEAFF TGTGCCAGCAGTGACCTTTCACAGGGATTGAACACTGAAGCTTTCTTT
many TRBJ2-7 TRBV5-1 NA CASSLGGTSPYEQYF TGCGCCAGCAGCTTAGGAGGGACCTCACCCTACGAGCAGTACTTC
few TRBJ2-1 TRBV7-9 TRBD1 CASSSTLGGTGTGGEQFF TGTGCCAGCAGCTCCACCCTCGGTGGGACAGGGACAGGAGGGGAGCAGTTCTTC
NA TRBJ2-5 TRBV7-6 NA CASTLGAQETQYF TGTGCCAGCACCCTGGGGGCCCAAGAGACCCAGTACTTC
NA TRBJ1-1 TRBV6-1 NA CASNYQQGNTEAFF TGTGCCAGCAATTACCAACAGGGAAACACTGAAGCTTTCTTT
NA TRBJ2-1 TRBV6-1 NA CASISVYNEQFF TGTGCCAGCATCTCGGTTTACAATGAGCAGTTCTTC
NA TRBJ2-3 TRBV7-2 TRBD2 CASSHGVAGINTDTQYF TGTGCCAGCAGCCACGGGGTAGCGGGAATTAACACAGATACGCAGTATTTT
many TRBJ1-3 TRBV28 NA CASSPAGTYGNTIYF TGTGCCAGCAGCCCGGCCGGGACCTACGGAAACACCATATATTTT